This TCR beta chain emerged from a study of shared clonotypes between healthy human individuals. Overall study findings and caveats: Investigators expected sequencing depth to affect clonotype sharing among donors. A handful of donors shared 5% to 5.5% of their naive CD4 clonotypes.

Sequencing was performed with immunoSEQ multiplex PCR; in TCRdb, only in-frame clones are kept and a portion is missing. Among some 2.1 million clones listed, about 95% were seen once. This CDR3 comprises 15 residues. Germline loops: CDR1 SGDLS, CDR2 YYNGEE. V lost 3 bases to trimming and J lost 0 bases, with 11 bases between them. Only CD45RO-negative cells positively selected for CCR7 counted as naive CD8 cells, so terminally differentiated effector memory CD45RA+ cells were excluded. As for this clone: The antigen remains undetermined.

The chain is built from TRBV9 and TRBJ2-3, with D perhaps matching TRBD2 (6 bases). The receptor was derived from a man in his late teens or twenties in good health. The sample taken for sequencing was naive CD8+ T cells sorted from blood. The CDR3 DNA follows: TGTGCCAGCAGCGCCGGGAGTCCTAGCACAGATACGCAGTATTTT. Translation: CASSAGSPSTDTQYF.